Shown below are 27 T cell receptor beta chains from a single sample sequenced in a study of regulatory T cells in long-lasting Graves disease. Sequencing libraries for TCR beta were prepared with iRepertoire HTBI primers and Arm-PCR of CDR3 regions. TCRdb reanalysed the multiplex PCR reads using MiXCR and keeps one entry per CDR3 protein. This table has 300,000 to 450,000 distinct CDR3 sequences, roughly 16% appearing once. Time point of the sample: newly diagnosed GD, antithyroid drugs for less than 3 months. Extracted PBMC RNA gave rise to the TCR library. Sequencing was performed on peripheral blood mononuclear cells (PBMCs), taken at new diagnosis, from a patient treated with antithyroid drugs. The source of these receptors is a female donor with Graves disease.

This clonotype occurred a few times. V is TRBV29-1 and J is TRBJ1-2; 8 nucleotides line up with TRBD1. The germline V gene encodes CDR1 SQVTM and CDR2 ANQGSEA. After removal of 0 bases from V and 4 bases from J, the junction contained 7 bases not matched to a gene. This CDR3 contains 15 residues. CDR3 nucleotide sequence: TGCAGCGTTGAAGATCCAGGGGGCGAGGTCTATGGCTACACCTTC. Protein: CSVEDPGGEVYGYTF. The full variable domain, completed using reference TRBV29-1 and TRBJ1-2, is SAVISQKPSRDICQRGTSLTIQCQVDSQVTMMFWYRQQPGQSLTLIATANQGSEATYESGFVIDKFPISRPNLTFSTLTVSNMSPEDSSIYLCSVEDPGGEVYGYTFGSGTRLTVV.

This clonotype was counted only a few times. The chain recombines TRBV6-2 or TRBV6-3 with TRBJ2-5; 7 bases fit TRBD2. V shed 0 bases and J 12 bases; nucleotides not matched to a gene: 7. CDR3 length equals 13 residues. Looked up from germline, CDR1 is MNHEY and CDR2 is SVGEGT. The CDR3 is CASSYSWNGREYF. Written as DNA, the CDR3 is TGTGCCAGCAGTTACTCGTGGAATGGGAGGGAGTACTTC.

This clonotype was seen many times. The CDR3 DNA reads TGTGCCAGCAGCGTATCCCGGGGGGGCCCCGAGACCCAGTACTTC. This gives the protein CASSVSRGGPETQYF. The chain carries TRBV9 and TRBJ2-5; 8 nucleotides align to TRBD2. The V segment lost 1 base and the J segment 5 bases; nucleotides outside the gene matches: 7. The CDR3 covers 15 residues. The germline CDR1 and CDR2 sequences are SGDLS and YYNGEE. Supplemented by reference TRBV9 and TRBJ2-5, the full variable domain reads DSGVTQTPKHLITATGQRVTLRCSPRSGDLSVYWYQQSLDQGLQFLIQYYNGEERAKGNILERFSAQQFPDLHSELNLSSLELGDSALYFCASSVSRGGPETQYFGPGTRLLVL.

This clonotype was recorded at least ten times. This chain connects TRBV20-1 to TRBJ1-2; D gene ambiguous. CDR1 DFQATT and CDR2 SNEGSKA come from the germline V gene (reference sequence). The CDR3 is 13 amino acids. Trimming pared 1 base from V and 3 bases from J, leaving 9 bases between. The DNA for the CDR3 is TGCAGTGCTAGAGCGAGGAGTGACTATGGCTACACCTTC. Translating it yields CSARARSDYGYTF.

This clonotype was seen many times. This sequence joins TRBV4-1 and TRBJ1-5; the D is unclear. Germline CDR1 is MGHRA and CDR2 is YSYEKL. The CDR3 consists of 14 residues. V gave up 3 bases and J gave up 7 bases, with 13 bases separating them. The chain's CDR3 is CASSHPSHGQPQHF. The CDR3 coding sequence is TGCGCCAGCAGCCATCCCTCCCACGGGCAGCCCCAGCATTTT.

This clonotype was counted at least ten times. V usage is TRBV12-3 or TRBV12-4 and J usage is TRBJ2-1; TRBD2 aligns across 7 bases. This CDR3 has 17 amino acids. The trim removed 4 bases at V and 0 bases at J, leaving 9 bases unmatched. CDR3 coding DNA: TGTGCCAGCAGTTGGTGGGGGGGTAAGAACTCCTACAATGAGCAGTTCTTC. The encoded protein is CASSWWGGKNSYNEQFF.

This clonotype came up many times. The chain joins TRBV6-2 or TRBV6-3 to TRBJ1-2, with unresolved D. In germline, CDR1 is MNHEY, CDR2 SVGEGT. This CDR3 comprises 14 residues. V was trimmed by 5 bases and J by 7 bases, leaving 17 bases between them. CDR3 in amino acids: CASSDNSAGCGYTF. The CDR3 DNA sequence: TGTGCCAGCAGTGATAACTCGGCTGGCTGTGGCTACACCTTC.

This clonotype was seen many times. V is TRBV9 and J is TRBJ2-3, with 12 bases that match TRBD2. Per germline, CDR1 SGDLS and CDR2 YYNGEE. V was pared by 3 bases and J by 3 bases, with 5 bases of the junction left unmatched. The CDR3 runs 16 residues. The CDR3 DNA follows: TGTGCCAGCAGCGGACCCGGGACTAGCGGGACAGATACGCAGTATTTT. It yields the protein CASSGPGTSGTDTQYF.

This clonotype was counted at least ten times. V and J are TRBV11-2 and TRBJ2-3; a possible D gene is TRBD1 (6 bases). The germline gives CDR1 SGHAT, CDR2 FQNNGV. The CDR3 sequence is 16 residues long. V was clipped by 4 bases and J by 2 bases, with 16 bases between them. The CDR3 nucleotides read TGTGCCAGCAGCTCCAGGGGCCAGGGAGTCACAGATACGCAGTATTTT. It translates to CASSSRGQGVTDTQYF. Together with reference TRBV11-2 and TRBJ2-3, the CDR3 gives the full variable domain: EAGVAQSPRYKIIEKRQSVAFWCNPISGHATLYWYQQILGQGPKLLIQFQNNGVVDDSQLPKDRFSAERLKGVDSTLKIQPAKLEDSAVYLCASSSRGQGVTDTQYFGPGTRLTVL.

This clonotype was detected many times. V gene TRBV28 combines with J gene TRBJ2-7; D is undetermined. Germline V gives CDR1 MDHEN, CDR2 SYDVKM. This CDR3 region has 10 residues. V lost 6 bases, J lost 4 bases, and 4 bases lay in between. DNA of the CDR3: TGTGCCAGCAGAAGGTACGAGCAGTACTTC. This gives the protein CASRRYEQYF. The variable domain in full, with the rest retrieved from reference TRBV28 and TRBJ2-7, is DVKVTQSSRYLVKRTGEKVFLECVQDMDHENMFWYRQDPGLGLRLIYFSYDVKMKEKGDIPEGYSVSREKKERFSLILESASTNQTSMYLCASRRYEQYFGPGTRLTVT.

Ten or more counts support this clonotype. V gene TRBV27 combines with J gene TRBJ2-7, with TRBD1 matching over 7 bases. This CDR3 is built from 15 residues. J lost 2 bases, V lost 5 bases, and 9 bases had no gene match. CDR1 is MNHEY and CDR2 is SMNVEV in the germline V gene (reference sequence). This CDR3 is CASSPDRAWTYEQYF. The CDR3 DNA is TGTGCCAGCAGTCCCGACAGGGCCTGGACCTACGAGCAGTACTTC.

A few counts support this clonotype. The rearrangement joins TRBV24-1 to TRBJ2-1; 9 bases line up with TRBD1. The V gene's germline CDR1 is KGHDR and CDR2 SFDVKD. After removal of 2 bases from V and 7 bases from J, the junction contained 8 bases not matched to a gene. The CDR3 runs 16 residues. The CDR3 bases are TGTGCCACCAGTGATTACCGGGACAGGGCGCGTAATGAGCAGTTCTTC. As protein: CATSDYRDRARNEQFF.

Ten or more counts support this clonotype. The J gene is TRBJ2-7, the V gene TRBV4-1; D is perhaps TRBD1 or TRBD2 (5 bases each). CDR1 and CDR2 from the germline V gene are MGHRA and YSYEKL. The V end was cut by 2 bases, the J end by 0 bases, with 11 bases between. The CDR3 runs 15 residues. CDR3: CASSQPGRSSYEQYF. CDR3 nucleotides: TGCGCCAGCAGCCAACCGGGACGTAGCTCCTACGAGCAGTACTTC.

Regarding this clonotype: This may be a read error: a much more frequent sequence differs by one nucleotide. The rearrangement links TRBV6-1 to TRBJ2-3; D is unclear. Germline V lookup: CDR1 MNHNS, CDR2 SASEGT. The CDR3 spans 13 residues. V dropped 2 bases and J dropped 4 bases, with 7 bases sitting between them. CDR3 nucleotide sequence: TGTGCCAGCAGTGAACCTATCTCAGATACGCAGTATTTT. Translated, it gives CASSEPISDTQYF.

This clonotype was detected many times. Here the CDR3 DNA reads TGTGCCAGCAGTTTATTGGGACTCGCCGTGGATACGCAGTATTTT. This gives the protein CASSLLGLAVDTQYF. The chain has TRBV27 and TRBJ2-3, with a weak D call TRBD2 (6 bases). Germline CDR1 MNHEY, CDR2 SMNVEV (reference sequence). The V end lost 1 base, the J end lost 6 bases, and 14 bases lay between the germline ends. CDR3 size: 15 residues.

About this clonotype: A single base separates this from a much larger clone, so it may be a read error. The CDR3 loop reads CASSSGPAWGAQYF. The CDR3 coding sequence is TGTGCCAGCAGTTCGGGACCGGCTTGGGGGGCCCAGTACTTC. The chain uses TRBV28 and TRBJ2-5, with D perhaps matching TRBD2 (6 bases). The CDR3 is 14 residues long. V lost 4 bases and J 9 bases, leaving 18 bases between the germline ends. CDR1 and CDR2 (germline): MDHEN, SYDVKM.

This clonotype was counted at least ten times. One end of the junction fails to match germline, which may point to a read error. This chain joins TRBV6-1 and TRBJ1-1; D perhaps matches TRBD1 (5 bases). This CDR3 has 18 amino acids. From germline, CDR1 is MNHNS and CDR2 SASEGT. The CDR3 sequence is CASSEAILGRMKGTEAFF. Here the CDR3 DNA reads TGCGCCAGCAGTGAGGCGATATTGGGGAGGATGAAGGGGACTGAAGCTTTCTTT.

Many counts were recorded for this clonotype. The genes are TRBV12-3 or TRBV12-4 and TRBJ1-2, with 9 bases aligning to TRBD1. The V and J ends lost 6 bases and 2 bases, in that order; junction bases with no gene match: 4. The CDR3 consists of 14 residues. The CDR3 DNA follows: TGTGCCAGCAGGCCTGGGACAGGGAACTATGGCTACACCTTC. The encoded protein is CASRPGTGNYGYTF.

This clonotype was seen repeatedly, ten times or more. This chain connects TRBV20-1 to TRBJ2-4, with no clear D. Between the trimmed V and J ends, which lost 3 bases and 0 bases, there was a span of 9 bases. Germline CDR1 is DFQATT and CDR2 is SNEGSKA (reference sequence). CDR3 size: 14 residues. In DNA, the CDR3 is TGCAGTGCTAGTTTGGGCGAAGCCAAAAACATTCAGTACTTC. Encoded protein: CSASLGEAKNIQYF.

This clonotype was detected many times. The CDR3 loop is CASSLQQGDEQFF. The CDR3 region has the DNA TGTGCCAGCAGCTTACAACAGGGAGATGAGCAGTTCTTC. The chain uses TRBV7-6 and TRBJ2-1; the D gene is possibly TRBD1 (6 bases). Germline assignment: CDR1 SGHVS and CDR2 FNYEAQ. With 2 bases removed from V and 8 bases from J, the gap between germline ends came to 10 bases. CDR3 length equals 13 residues.

This clonotype was recorded many times. This rearrangement joins TRBV6-2 or TRBV6-3 to TRBJ1-2; maybe TRBD1 (5 bases). V dropped 4 bases and J dropped 4 bases, with 16 bases sitting between them. The germline V gene encodes CDR1 MNHEY and CDR2 SVGEGT. The CDR3 runs to 15 residues. This CDR3 reads CASSLIRGSGYGYTF. The CDR3 bases are TGTGCCAGCAGTTTAATTCGGGGGAGCGGCTATGGCTACACCTTC.

The chain uses TRBV2 and TRBJ2-3; D ambiguous. The V end lost 6 bases, the J end lost 6 bases, and 16 bases lay between the germline ends. Germline CDR1 is SNHLY and CDR2 is FYNNEI. This CDR3 is 14 amino acids long. The CDR3 DNA sequence: TGTGCCAGCAGGAGCGATGTGGCTCTCGATACGCAGTATTTT. It is translated as CASRSDVALDTQYF.

The sample holds many counts of this clonotype. CDR3 DNA: TGTGCCAGCAGCCCACTAGCGGGAGGCTTAGATGAGCAGTTCTTC. This sequence encodes CASSPLAGGLDEQFF. The chain employs TRBV7-9 and TRBJ2-1; 12 bases line up with TRBD2. Germline loops: CDR1 SEHNR, CDR2 FQNEAQ (reference sequence). With 5 bases clipped from V and 8 bases from J, the junction kept 7 bases outside the gene matches. The CDR3 is made up of 15 amino acids.

This clonotype was observed many times. The gene calls are TRBV6-1 and TRBJ2-3, with D tentatively TRBD1 or TRBD2 (5 bases each). CDR1 is MNHNS, CDR2 SASEGT, per germline. V lost 7 bases to trimming and J lost 0 bases, with 17 bases between them. The CDR3 spans 16 residues. CDR3 amino acids: CASTVTPGTSTDTQYF. CDR3 in DNA: TGTGCCAGCACGGTTACTCCAGGGACCAGCACAGATACGCAGTATTTT.

J is TRBJ2-4 and V is TRBV4-3, with 8 bases fitting TRBD1. The length of the CDR3 is 15 residues. The V and J ends lost 0 bases and 6 bases, in that order; junction bases with no gene match: 4. In germline, CDR1 is LGHNA, CDR2 YSLEER. In nucleotides, the CDR3 is TGCGCCAGCAGCCAAGATATGGGGACAGGAAACATTCAGTACTTC. Protein sequence: CASSQDMGTGNIQYF.

This clonotype appeared many times. The chain joins TRBV12-3 or TRBV12-4 to TRBJ2-1, with D possibly being TRBD2 (6 bases). V shed 0 bases and J shed 10 bases, with 10 bases lying between them. CDR3 size: 13 residues. CDR3 loop: CASSLARGGEQFF. CDR3 bases: TGTGCCAGCAGTTTAGCGCGGGGAGGCGAGCAGTTCTTC.

This clonotype was seen at least ten times. The chain combines TRBV7-2 with TRBJ1-5; TRBD1 is a possible D gene (5 bases). The V end was cut by 3 bases, the J end by 5 bases, with 14 bases between. The CDR3 spans 15 residues. CDR1 is SGHTA and CDR2 is FQGNSA in the germline V gene. In DNA, the CDR3 is TGTGCCAGCAGCTTTTCAGGGATAGGGCATCAGCCCCAGCATTTT. This encodes CASSFSGIGHQPQHF.